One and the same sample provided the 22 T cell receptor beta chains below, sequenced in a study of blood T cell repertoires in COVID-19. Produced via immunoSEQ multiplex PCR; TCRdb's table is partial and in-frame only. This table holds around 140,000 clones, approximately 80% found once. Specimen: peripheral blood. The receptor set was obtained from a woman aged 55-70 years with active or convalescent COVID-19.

CDR3 loop: CASSEASGGAYEQYF. Written as DNA, the CDR3 is TGTGCCAGCAGTGAAGCTTCGGGGGGGGCCTACGAGCAGTACTTC. This chain joins TRBV6-1 and TRBJ2-7; 8 bases line up with TRBD2. Trimming at V came to 0 bases and at J to 2 bases, leaving 3 bases not matched to a gene. The length of the CDR3 is 15 residues. Germline CDR1 MNHNS, CDR2 SASEGT.

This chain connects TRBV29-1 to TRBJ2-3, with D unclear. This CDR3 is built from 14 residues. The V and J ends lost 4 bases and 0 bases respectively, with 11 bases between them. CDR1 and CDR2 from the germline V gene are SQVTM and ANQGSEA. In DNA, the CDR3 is TGCAGCGTTGTGTCCCCGACTAGCACAGATACGCAGTATTTT. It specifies CSVVSPTSTDTQYF.

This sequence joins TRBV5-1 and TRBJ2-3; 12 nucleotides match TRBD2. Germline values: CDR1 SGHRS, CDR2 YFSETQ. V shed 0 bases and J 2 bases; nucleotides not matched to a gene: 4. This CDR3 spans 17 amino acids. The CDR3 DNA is TGCGCCAGCAGCTTGGTGCCTAGCGGGGGGGACACAGATACGCAGTATTTT. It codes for CASSLVPSGGDTDTQYF.

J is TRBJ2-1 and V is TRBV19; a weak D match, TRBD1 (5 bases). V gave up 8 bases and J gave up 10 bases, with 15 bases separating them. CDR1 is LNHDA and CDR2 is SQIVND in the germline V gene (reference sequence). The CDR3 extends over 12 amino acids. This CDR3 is CASRDQGGEQFF. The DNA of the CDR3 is TGTGCCAGTCGCGACCAGGGTGGCGAGCAGTTCTTC. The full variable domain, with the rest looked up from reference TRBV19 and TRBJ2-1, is DGGITQSPKYLFRKEGQNVTLSCEQNLNHDAMYWYRQDPGQGLRLIYYSQIVNDFQKGDIAEGYSVSREKKESFPLTVTSAQKNPTAFYLCASRDQGGEQFFGPGTRLTVL.

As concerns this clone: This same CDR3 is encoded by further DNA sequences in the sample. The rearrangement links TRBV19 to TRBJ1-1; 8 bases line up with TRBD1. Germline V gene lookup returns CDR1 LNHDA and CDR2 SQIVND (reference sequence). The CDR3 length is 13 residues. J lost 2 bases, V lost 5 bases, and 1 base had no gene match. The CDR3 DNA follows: TGTGCCAGTAGTGGACAGGGAAACACTGAAGCTTTCTTT. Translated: CASSGQGNTEAFF.

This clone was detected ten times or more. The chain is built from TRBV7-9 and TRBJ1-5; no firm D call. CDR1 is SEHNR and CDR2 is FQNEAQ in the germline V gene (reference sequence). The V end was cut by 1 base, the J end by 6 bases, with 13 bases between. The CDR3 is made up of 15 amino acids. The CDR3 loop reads CASSLDGKKGQPQHF. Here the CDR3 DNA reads TGTGCCAGCAGCTTAGACGGGAAGAAGGGTCAGCCCCAGCATTTT.

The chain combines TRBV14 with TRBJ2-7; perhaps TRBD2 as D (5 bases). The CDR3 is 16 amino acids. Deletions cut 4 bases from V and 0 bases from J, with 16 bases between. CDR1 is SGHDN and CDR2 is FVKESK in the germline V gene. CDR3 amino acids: CASSRPRGSSSYEQYV. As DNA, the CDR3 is TGTGCCAGCAGCCGCCCCCGGGGATCTAGCTCCTACGAGCAGTACGTC.

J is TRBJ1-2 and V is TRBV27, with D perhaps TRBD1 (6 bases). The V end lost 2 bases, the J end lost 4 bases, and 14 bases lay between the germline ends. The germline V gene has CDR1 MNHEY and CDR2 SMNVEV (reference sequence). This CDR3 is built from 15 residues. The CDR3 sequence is CASSLKQGGGYGYTF. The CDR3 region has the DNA TGTGCCAGCAGTTTAAAACAGGGTGGAGGCTATGGCTACACCTTC.

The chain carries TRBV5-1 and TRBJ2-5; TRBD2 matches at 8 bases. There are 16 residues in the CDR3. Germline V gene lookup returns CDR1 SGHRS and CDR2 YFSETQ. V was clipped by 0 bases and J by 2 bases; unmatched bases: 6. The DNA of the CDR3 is TGCGCCAGCAGCTTGGTACCTAGCGGGCGTCAAGAGACCCAGTACTTC. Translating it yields CASSLVPSGRQETQYF.

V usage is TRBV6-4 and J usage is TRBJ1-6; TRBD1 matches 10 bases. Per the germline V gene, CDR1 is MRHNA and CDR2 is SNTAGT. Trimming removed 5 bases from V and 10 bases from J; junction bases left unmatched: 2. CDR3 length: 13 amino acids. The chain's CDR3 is CASSKDRGSPLHF. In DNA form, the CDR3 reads TGTGCCAGCAGTAAGGACAGGGGGTCACCCCTCCACTTT.

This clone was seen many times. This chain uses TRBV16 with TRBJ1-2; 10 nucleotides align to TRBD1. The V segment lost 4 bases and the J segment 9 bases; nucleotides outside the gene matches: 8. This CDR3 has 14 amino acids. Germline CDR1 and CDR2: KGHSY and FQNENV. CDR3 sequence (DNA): TGTGCCAGCAGCCTTCCGGGACAGGGGCCCCGCTACACCTTC. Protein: CASSLPGQGPRYTF.

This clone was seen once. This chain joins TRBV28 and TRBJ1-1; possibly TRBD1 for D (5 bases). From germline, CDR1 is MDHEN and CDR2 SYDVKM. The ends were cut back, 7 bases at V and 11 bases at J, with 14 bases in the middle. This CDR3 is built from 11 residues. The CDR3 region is CASNPGFGAFF. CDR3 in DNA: TGTGCCAGCAACCCAGGGTTTGGGGCTTTCTTT.

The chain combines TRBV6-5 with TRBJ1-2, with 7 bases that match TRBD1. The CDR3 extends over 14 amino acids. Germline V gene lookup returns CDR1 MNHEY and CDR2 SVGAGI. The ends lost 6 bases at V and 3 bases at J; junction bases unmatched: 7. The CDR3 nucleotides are TGTGCCAGCAGGAGCACAGGGGAGGACTATGGCTACACCTTC. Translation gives CASRSTGEDYGYTF.

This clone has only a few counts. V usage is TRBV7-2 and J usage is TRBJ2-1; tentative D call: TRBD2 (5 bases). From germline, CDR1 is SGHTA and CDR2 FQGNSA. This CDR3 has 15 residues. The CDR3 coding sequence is TGTGTCCTAAAAATGAGGGAAGCGTCCTACAATGAGCAGTTCTTC. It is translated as CVLKMREASYNEQFF.

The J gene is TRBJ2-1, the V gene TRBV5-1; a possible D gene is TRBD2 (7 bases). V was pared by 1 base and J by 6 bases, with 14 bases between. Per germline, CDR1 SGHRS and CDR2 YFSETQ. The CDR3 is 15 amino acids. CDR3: CASSLRGGAGNEQFF. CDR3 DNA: TGCGCCAGCAGCTTGAGAGGGGGGGCCGGCAATGAGCAGTTCTTC.

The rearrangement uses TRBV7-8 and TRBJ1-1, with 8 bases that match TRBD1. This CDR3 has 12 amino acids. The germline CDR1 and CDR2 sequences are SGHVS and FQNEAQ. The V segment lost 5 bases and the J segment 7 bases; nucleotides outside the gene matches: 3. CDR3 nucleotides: TGTGCCAGCAGCCGCGACAGGGGTGAAGCTTTCTTT. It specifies CASSRDRGEAFF.

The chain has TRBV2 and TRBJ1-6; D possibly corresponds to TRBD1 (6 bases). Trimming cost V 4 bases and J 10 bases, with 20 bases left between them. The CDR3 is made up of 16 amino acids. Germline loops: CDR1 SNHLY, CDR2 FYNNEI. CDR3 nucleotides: TGTGCCAGCAGTGCCTCAAGGGGGAGCGGATGGTCACCCCTCCACTTT. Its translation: CASSASRGSGWSPLHF.

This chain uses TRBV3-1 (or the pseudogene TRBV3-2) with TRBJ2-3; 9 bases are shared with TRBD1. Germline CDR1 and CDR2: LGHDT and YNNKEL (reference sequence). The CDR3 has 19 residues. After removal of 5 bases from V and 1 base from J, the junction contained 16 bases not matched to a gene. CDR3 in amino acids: CASSYWSWTGALGTDTQYF. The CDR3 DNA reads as TGTGCCAGCAGCTATTGGTCGTGGACAGGGGCCTTAGGCACAGATACGCAGTATTTT.

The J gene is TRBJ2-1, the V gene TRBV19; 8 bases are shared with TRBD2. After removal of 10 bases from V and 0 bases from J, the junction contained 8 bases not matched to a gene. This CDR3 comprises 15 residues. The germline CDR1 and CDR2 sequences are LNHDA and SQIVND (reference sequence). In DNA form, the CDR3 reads TGTGCCACCGCCGGCGGGACTAGCTCCTACAATGAGCAGTTCTTC. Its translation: CATAGGTSSYNEQFF.

CDR3 nucleotide sequence: TGTGCCATCAGTGAAACGGCGGAGAGTAATGAAAAACTGTTTTTT. Residues: CAISETAESNEKLFF. The chain uses TRBV10-3 and TRBJ1-4, with D unresolved. V lost 3 bases and J lost 4, with 12 bases in between. Germline V lookup: CDR1 ENHRY, CDR2 SYGVKD. The CDR3 loop spans 15 amino acids.

The CDR3 sequence: CARGQQETQYF. CDR3 in DNA: TGTGCCAGGGGGCAGCAAGAGACCCAGTACTTC. The J gene is TRBJ2-5, the V gene TRBV14; TRBD1 might be the D (5 bases). Trimming left V 9 bases short and J 2 bases short, with 7 bases between. Germline V gives CDR1 SGHDN, CDR2 FVKESK. This CDR3 comprises 11 residues.

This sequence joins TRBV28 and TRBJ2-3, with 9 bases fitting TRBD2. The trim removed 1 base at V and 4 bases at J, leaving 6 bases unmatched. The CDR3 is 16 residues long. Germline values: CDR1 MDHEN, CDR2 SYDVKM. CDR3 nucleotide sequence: TGTGCCAGCAGTTTATCCAGCGGGGGGCTCCCAGATACGCAGTATTTT. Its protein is CASSLSSGGLPDTQYF.